The 18 T cell receptor beta chains below come from one sample, sequenced in a study of cytomegalovirus exposure and HLA in healthy donors. PCR involved 60 Vbeta and 13 Jbeta primers. Sequencing used immunoSEQ multiplex PCR; TCRdb keeps in-frame clones, though not all of them. The profile covers around 190,000 clones, with approximately 80% appearing a single time and 2.9% taken by the ten largest. Sequencing was done on a sample of PBMCs. The receptors were sampled from a female donor in good health and CMV-seronegative.

The chain joins TRBV30 to TRBJ1-4; 11 bases map to TRBD1. Germline V gene sequence: CDR1 GTSNPN, CDR2 SVGIG (reference sequence). CDR3 length equals 14 residues. V lost 2 bases, J lost 7 bases, and 3 bases stayed unmatched. DNA for the CDR3: TGTGCCTGGAGTTCCGGGACAGGGGGTGAAAAACTGTTTTTT. It yields the protein CAWSSGTGGEKLFF.

This clone was detected only once. V is TRBV7-8 and J is TRBJ2-5, with 8 bases fitting TRBD1. Germline V gene lookup returns CDR1 SGHVS and CDR2 FQNEAQ. The V and J ends lost 4 bases and 4 bases, in that order; junction bases with no gene match: 14. CDR3 length: 17 amino acids. CDR3 in DNA: TGTGCCAGCAGCTCCGTCCGGACAGGGAGGTTCGGAGAGACCCAGTACTTC. The encoded protein is CASSSVRTGRFGETQYF. The variable domain in full, with the rest retrieved from reference TRBV7-8 and TRBJ2-5, is GAGVSQSPRYKVAKRGQDVALRCDPISGHVSLFWYQQALGQGPEFLTYFQNEAQLDKSGLPSDRFFAERPEGSVSTLKIQRTQQEDSAVYLCASSSVRTGRFGETQYFGPGTRLLVL.

The rearrangement joins TRBV9 to TRBJ2-5, with TRBD2 as a possible D gene (6 bases). Germline V gene lookup returns CDR1 SGDLS and CDR2 YYNGEE. V was pared by 0 bases and J by 5 bases, with 11 bases between. This CDR3 is built from 14 residues. DNA for the CDR3: TGTGCCAGCAGCGTAGGGAGGGGCAGCGAGACCCAGTACTTC. Encoded protein: CASSVGRGSETQYF.

This clone was detected a few times. V and J are TRBV5-1 and TRBJ2-7, with 9 bases identical to TRBD2. The V segment lost 7 bases and the J segment 1 base; nucleotides outside the gene matches: 9. Looked up from germline, CDR1 is SGHRS and CDR2 is YFSETQ. The CDR3 runs to 15 residues. DNA of the CDR3: TGCGCCAGCGGAAAGACTAGCGGAGATTCCTACGAGCAGTACTTC. As protein: CASGKTSGDSYEQYF.

The chain links TRBV19 to TRBJ2-1, with TRBD2 identical over 9 bases. CDR1 and CDR2 from the germline V gene are LNHDA and SQIVND (reference sequence). Trimming cost V 5 bases and J 6 bases; bases outside gene matches: 11. This CDR3 has 16 amino acids. The CDR3 loop reads CASSLLTGLAINEQFF. The CDR3 DNA follows: TGTGCCAGTAGTCTCTTGACGGGACTAGCAATCAATGAGCAGTTCTTC. Complete variable domain (other parts from reference TRBV19 and TRBJ2-1): DGGITQSPKYLFRKEGQNVTLSCEQNLNHDAMYWYRQDPGQGLRLIYYSQIVNDFQKGDIAEGYSVSREKKESFPLTVTSAQKNPTAFYLCASSLLTGLAINEQFFGPGTRLTVL.

The V gene is TRBV5-4, the J gene TRBJ1-1, with 8 bases aligning to TRBD1. Germline V gene data show CDR1 as SGHNT and CDR2 as YYREEE (reference sequence). With 4 bases clipped from V and 3 bases from J, the junction kept 2 bases outside the gene matches. This CDR3 comprises 13 residues. The CDR3 DNA reads as TGTGCCAGCAGCCCGGGACAGGACACTGAAGCTTTCTTT. Protein product: CASSPGQDTEAFF.

The rearrangement joins TRBV9 to TRBJ2-7, with TRBD2 identical over 9 bases. The CDR3 runs 14 residues. Per the germline V gene, CDR1 is SGDLS and CDR2 is YYNGEE. V trimming: 0 bases; J trimming: 5 bases; junction bases outside the gene matches: 3. For the CDR3, the DNA is TGTGCCAGCAGCGTAGTTCCTAGCGGGGACGAGCAGTACTTC. Protein product: CASSVVPSGDEQYF.

The V call is TRBV7-8, the J call TRBJ1-2; TRBD1 matches at 7 bases. J gave up 2 bases and V 4 bases, and 4 bases lay outside the gene matches. CDR3 length: 14 residues. CDR1 and CDR2 (germline): SGHVS, FQNEAQ. CDR3 DNA sequence: TGTGCCAGCAGCTGGGACAGATCAAACTATGGCTACACCTTC. Translated, it gives CASSWDRSNYGYTF.

This chain uses TRBV30 with TRBJ2-7; D gene ambiguous. Germline CDR1 and CDR2: GTSNPN and SVGIG (reference sequence). The length of the CDR3 is 13 residues. Trimming stripped 1 base from V and 2 bases from J, with 9 bases between. The chain's CDR3 is CAWSDGLTYEQYF. The CDR3, as DNA: TGTGCCTGGAGTGATGGGCTGACCTACGAGCAGTACTTC.

This clone was found a few times. The rearrangement links TRBV10-3 to TRBJ2-5, with D uncertain. The germline gives CDR1 ENHRY, CDR2 SYGVKD. Trimming pared 2 bases from V and 5 bases from J, leaving 9 bases between. The CDR3 contains 13 residues. The CDR3 spells CAISEAGYETQYF. The CDR3 coding sequence is TGTGCCATCAGTGAGGCCGGGTACGAGACCCAGTACTTC.

This clone was detected once. The chain carries TRBV25-1 and TRBJ2-7; perhaps TRBD1 as D (6 bases). In germline, CDR1 is MGHDK, CDR2 SYGVNS. The CDR3 loop spans 16 amino acids. Trimming removed 1 base from V and 6 bases from J, with 19 bases in between. CDR3 loop: CASSEWAGAIEGEQYF. CDR3 nucleotide sequence: TGTGCCAGCAGTGAATGGGCAGGGGCCATTGAGGGCGAGCAGTACTTC.

J is TRBJ2-7 and V is TRBV4-1; 8 bases are shared with TRBD1. With 4 bases clipped from V and 2 bases from J, the junction kept 7 bases outside the gene matches. The V gene's germline CDR1 is MGHRA and CDR2 YSYEKL. The CDR3 sequence is 15 residues long. The CDR3 protein is CASSREMTGAYEQYF. DNA of the CDR3: TGCGCCAGCAGCCGAGAAATGACAGGGGCCTACGAGCAGTACTTC.

The rearrangement joins TRBV19 to TRBJ1-2; D call uncertain. Germline CDR1 is LNHDA and CDR2 is SQIVND (reference sequence). The V and J ends lost 3 bases and 1 base respectively, with 6 bases between them. The CDR3 is 13 residues long. Here the CDR3 reads CASSISDNYGYTF. The CDR3, as DNA: TGTGCCAGTAGTATTAGCGATAACTATGGCTACACCTTC. Supplemented by reference TRBV19 and TRBJ1-2, the full variable domain reads DGGITQSPKYLFRKEGQNVTLSCEQNLNHDAMYWYRQDPGQGLRLIYYSQIVNDFQKGDIAEGYSVSREKKESFPLTVTSAQKNPTAFYLCASSISDNYGYTFGSGTRLTVV.

The chain combines TRBV28 with TRBJ2-7; D is undetermined. Germline V CDR1 and CDR2: MDHEN, SYDVKM. Trimming pared 5 bases from V and 4 bases from J, leaving 6 bases between. This CDR3 is 11 amino acids long. CDR3 in amino acids: CASSELYEQYF. CDR3 DNA: TGTGCCAGCAGTGAACTATACGAGCAGTACTTC.

The chain combines TRBV28 with TRBJ2-1; 7 bases fit TRBD1. The CDR3 sequence is 15 residues long. Germline lookup yields CDR1 MDHEN and CDR2 SYDVKM. J was trimmed by 9 bases and V by 4 bases; bases with no gene match: 12. This chain's CDR3 is CASSWGQGVRIEQFF. CDR3 coding DNA: TGTGCCAGCAGTTGGGGGCAGGGGGTACGAATTGAGCAGTTCTTC.

This rearrangement joins TRBV7-2 to TRBJ2-1; TRBD2 matches at 12 bases. This CDR3 region has 15 residues. After removal of 2 bases from V and 9 bases from J, the junction contained 5 bases not matched to a gene. Germline assignment: CDR1 SGHTA and CDR2 FQGNSA. This CDR3 reads CASSLLAGGRGEQFF. CDR3 nucleotides: TGTGCCAGCAGCTTACTAGCGGGAGGGCGCGGTGAGCAGTTCTTC.

This clone was observed a handful of times. V is TRBV2 and J is TRBJ2-7; D remains unclear. The CDR3 has 13 amino acids. V shed 1 base and J shed 5 bases, with 9 bases lying between them. CDR1 SNHLY and CDR2 FYNNEI come from the germline V gene. The CDR3 reads CASSEGSAHEQYF. Here the CDR3 DNA reads TGTGCCAGCAGTGAAGGGAGTGCACACGAGCAGTACTTC.

The chain couples TRBV9 to TRBJ1-3; D not certain. The V gene's germline CDR1 is SGDLS and CDR2 YYNGEE. The CDR3 loop spans 14 amino acids. V shed 3 bases and J shed 4 bases, with 11 bases lying between them. The CDR3 sequence is CASSARGGGNTIYF. Here the CDR3 DNA reads TGTGCCAGCAGCGCAAGAGGAGGAGGAAACACCATATATTTT. Looking up the rest from reference TRBV9 and TRBJ1-3 gives the full variable domain: DSGVTQTPKHLITATGQRVTLRCSPRSGDLSVYWYQQSLDQGLQFLIQYYNGEERAKGNILERFSAQQFPDLHSELNLSSLELGDSALYFCASSARGGGNTIYFGEGSWLTVV.